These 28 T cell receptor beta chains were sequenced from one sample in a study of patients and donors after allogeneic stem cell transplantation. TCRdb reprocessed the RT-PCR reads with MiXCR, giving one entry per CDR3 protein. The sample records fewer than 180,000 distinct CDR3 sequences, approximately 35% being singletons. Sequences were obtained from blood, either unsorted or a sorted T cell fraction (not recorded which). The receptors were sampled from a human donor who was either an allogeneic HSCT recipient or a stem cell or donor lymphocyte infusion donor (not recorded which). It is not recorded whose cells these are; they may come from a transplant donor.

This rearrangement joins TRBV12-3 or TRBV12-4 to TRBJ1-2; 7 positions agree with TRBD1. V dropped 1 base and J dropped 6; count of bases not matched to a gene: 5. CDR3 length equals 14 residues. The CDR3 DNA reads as TGTGCCAGCAGTTTAGATTGGGACAGCGATGGCTACACCTTC. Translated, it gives CASSLDWDSDGYTF.

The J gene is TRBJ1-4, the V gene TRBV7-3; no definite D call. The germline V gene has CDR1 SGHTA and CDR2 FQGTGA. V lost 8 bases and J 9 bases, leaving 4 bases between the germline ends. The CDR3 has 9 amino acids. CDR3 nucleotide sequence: TGTGCCAGCTCGAAAAAACTGTTTTTT. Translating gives CASSKKLFF.

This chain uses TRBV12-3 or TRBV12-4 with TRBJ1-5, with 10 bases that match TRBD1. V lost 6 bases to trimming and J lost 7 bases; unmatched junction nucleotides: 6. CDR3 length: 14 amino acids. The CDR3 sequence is CASSLGQGRQPQHF. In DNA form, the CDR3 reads TGTGCCAGCAGCCTGGGACAGGGGAGGCAGCCCCAGCATTTT.

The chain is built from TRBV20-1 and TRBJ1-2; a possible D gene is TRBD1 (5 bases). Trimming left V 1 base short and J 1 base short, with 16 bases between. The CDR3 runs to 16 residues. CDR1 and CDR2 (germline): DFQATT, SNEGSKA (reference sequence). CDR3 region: CSARGPGRDGNYGYTF. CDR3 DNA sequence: TGCAGTGCTAGAGGCCCCGGGAGGGACGGTAACTATGGCTACACCTTC.

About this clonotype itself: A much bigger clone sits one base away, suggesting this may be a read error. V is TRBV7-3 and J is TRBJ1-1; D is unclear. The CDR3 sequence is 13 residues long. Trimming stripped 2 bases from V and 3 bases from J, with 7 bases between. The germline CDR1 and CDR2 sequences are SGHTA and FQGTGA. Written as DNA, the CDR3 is TGTGCCAGCAGCTTATGGAGGGACACTGAAGCTTTCTTT. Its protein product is CASSLWRDTEAFF.

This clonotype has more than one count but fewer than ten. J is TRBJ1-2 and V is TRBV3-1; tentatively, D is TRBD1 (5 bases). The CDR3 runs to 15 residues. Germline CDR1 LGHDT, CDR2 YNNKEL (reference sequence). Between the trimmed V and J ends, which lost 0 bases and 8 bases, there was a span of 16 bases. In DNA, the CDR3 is TGTGCCAGCAGCCAAGATAGTAGAGGGGCGCGAGGCTACACCTTC. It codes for CASSQDSRGARGYTF.

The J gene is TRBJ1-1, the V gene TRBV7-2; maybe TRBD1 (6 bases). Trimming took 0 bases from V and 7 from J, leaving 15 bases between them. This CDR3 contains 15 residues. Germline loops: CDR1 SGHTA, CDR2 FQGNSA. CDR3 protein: CASSLAAPARGEAFF. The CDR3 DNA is TGTGCCAGCAGCTTAGCTGCTCCAGCCAGGGGTGAAGCTTTCTTT. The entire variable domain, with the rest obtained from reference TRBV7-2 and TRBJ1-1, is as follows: GAGVSQSPSNKVTEKGKDVELRCDPISGHTALYWYRQSLGQGLEFLIYFQGNSAPDKSGLPSDRFSAERTGGSVSTLTIQRTQQEDSAVYLCASSLAAPARGEAFFGQGTRLTVV.

Here the CDR3 reads CASTDTGPYNEQFF. The CDR3 DNA follows: TGTGCCAGCACTGACACGGGTCCCTACAATGAGCAGTTCTTC. The chain uses TRBV12-3 or TRBV12-4 and TRBJ2-1; D remains ambiguous. Trimming removed 7 bases at V and 2 bases at J, with 12 bases between. The CDR3 runs to 14 residues.

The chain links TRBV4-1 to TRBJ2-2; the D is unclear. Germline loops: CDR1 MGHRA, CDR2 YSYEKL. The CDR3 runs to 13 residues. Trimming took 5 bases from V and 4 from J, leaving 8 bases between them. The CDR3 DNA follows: TGCGCCAGCAGCGTCTCCCCCACCGGGGAGCTGTTTTTT. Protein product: CASSVSPTGELFF.

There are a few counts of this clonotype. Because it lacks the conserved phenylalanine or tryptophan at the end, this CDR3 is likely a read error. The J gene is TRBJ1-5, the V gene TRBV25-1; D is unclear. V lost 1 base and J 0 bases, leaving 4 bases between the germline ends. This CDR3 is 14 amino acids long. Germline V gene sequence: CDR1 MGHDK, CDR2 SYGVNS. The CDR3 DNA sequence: TGTGCCAGCAGTGAATTAGATAGCAATCAGCCCCAGCATCTT. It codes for CASSELDSNQPQHL.

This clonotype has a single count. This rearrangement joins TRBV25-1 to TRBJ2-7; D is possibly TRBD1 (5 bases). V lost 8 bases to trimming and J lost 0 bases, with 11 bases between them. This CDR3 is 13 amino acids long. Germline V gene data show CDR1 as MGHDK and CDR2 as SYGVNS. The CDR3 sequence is CASRDSFSYEQYF. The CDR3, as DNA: TGTGCCAGCCGCGACAGTTTCTCCTACGAGCAGTACTTC.

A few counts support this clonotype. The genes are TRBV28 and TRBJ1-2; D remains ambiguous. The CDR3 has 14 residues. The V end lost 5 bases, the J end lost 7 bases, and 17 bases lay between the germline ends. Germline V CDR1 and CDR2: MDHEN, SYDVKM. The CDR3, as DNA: TGTGCCAGCAGTCCCCGACAAGGGAGGGTTGGCTACACCTTC. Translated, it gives CASSPRQGRVGYTF.

The DNA of the CDR3 is TGTGCCAGCAGCTGGGGTGGCTATGGCTACACCTTC. It is translated as CASSWGGYGYTF. This chain uses TRBV9 with TRBJ1-2; D is undetermined. This CDR3 is 12 amino acids long. The germline V and J ends were trimmed by 4 bases and 4 bases, with 8 bases remaining between them. From germline, CDR1 is SGDLS and CDR2 YYNGEE.

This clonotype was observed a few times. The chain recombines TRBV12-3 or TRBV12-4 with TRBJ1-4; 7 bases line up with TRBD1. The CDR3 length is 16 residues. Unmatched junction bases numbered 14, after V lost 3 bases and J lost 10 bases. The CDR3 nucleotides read TGTGCCAGCAGTTTGGGCCGGCTACAGGGGCTGGGAAAACTGTTTTTT. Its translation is CASSLGRLQGLGKLFF.

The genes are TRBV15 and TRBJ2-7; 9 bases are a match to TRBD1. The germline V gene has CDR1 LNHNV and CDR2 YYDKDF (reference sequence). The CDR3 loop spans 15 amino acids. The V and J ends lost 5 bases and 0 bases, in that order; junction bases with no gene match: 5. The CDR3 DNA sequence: TGTGCCACCAGCCGGGACAGGGTCCTCTCCTACGAGCAGTACGTC. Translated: CATSRDRVLSYEQYV.

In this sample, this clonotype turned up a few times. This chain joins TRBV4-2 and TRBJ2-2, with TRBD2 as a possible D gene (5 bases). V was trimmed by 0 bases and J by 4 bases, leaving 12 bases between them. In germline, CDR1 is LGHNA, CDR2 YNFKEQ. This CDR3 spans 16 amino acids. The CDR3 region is CASSQDEGRSTGELFF. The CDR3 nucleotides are TGTGCCAGCAGCCAAGATGAGGGCAGATCCACCGGGGAGCTGTTTTTT.

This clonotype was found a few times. CDR3 amino acids: CASSYAPGVVNYGYTF. CDR3 sequence (DNA): TGTGCCAGCAGTTACGCTCCAGGGGTGGTTAACTATGGCTACACCTTC. This chain connects TRBV6-5 to TRBJ1-2; possible D gene TRBD1, 6 bases. The CDR3 consists of 16 residues. CDR1 is MNHEY and CDR2 is SVGAGI in the germline V gene. V lost 2 bases and J 1 base, leaving 14 bases between the germline ends.

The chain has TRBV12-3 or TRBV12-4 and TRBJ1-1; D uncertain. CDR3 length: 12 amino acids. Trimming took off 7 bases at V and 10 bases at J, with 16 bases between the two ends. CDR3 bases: TGTGCCAGCATCCCTGGACTAGATCGAGCTTTCTTT. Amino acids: CASIPGLDRAFF.

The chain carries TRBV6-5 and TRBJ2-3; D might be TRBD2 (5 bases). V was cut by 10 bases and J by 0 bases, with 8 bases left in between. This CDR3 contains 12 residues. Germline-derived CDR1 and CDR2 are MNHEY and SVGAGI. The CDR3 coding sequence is TGTGCCACCCGGACTAGCACAGATACGCAGTATTTT. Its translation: CATRTSTDTQYF.

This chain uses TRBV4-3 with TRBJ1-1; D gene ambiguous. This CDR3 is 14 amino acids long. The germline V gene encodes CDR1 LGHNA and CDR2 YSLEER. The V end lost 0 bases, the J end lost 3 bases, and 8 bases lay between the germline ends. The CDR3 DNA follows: TGCGCCAGCAGCCAAGAGGTGGGTTACACTGAAGCTTTCTTT. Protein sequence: CASSQEVGYTEAFF.

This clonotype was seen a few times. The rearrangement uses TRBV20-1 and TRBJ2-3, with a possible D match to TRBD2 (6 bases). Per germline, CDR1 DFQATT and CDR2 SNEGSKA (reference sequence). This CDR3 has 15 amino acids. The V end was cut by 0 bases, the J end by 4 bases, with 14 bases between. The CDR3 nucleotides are TGCAGTGCTAGAGATCGGACTACGGGTGCAGATACGCAGTATTTT. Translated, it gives CSARDRTTGADTQYF.

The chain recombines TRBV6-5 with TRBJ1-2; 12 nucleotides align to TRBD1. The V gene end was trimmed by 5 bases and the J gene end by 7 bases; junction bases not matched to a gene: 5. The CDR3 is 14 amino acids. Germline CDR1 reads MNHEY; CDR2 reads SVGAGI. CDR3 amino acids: CASSAGTGGSGYTF. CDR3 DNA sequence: TGTGCCAGCAGTGCGGGGACAGGGGGCTCTGGCTACACCTTC.

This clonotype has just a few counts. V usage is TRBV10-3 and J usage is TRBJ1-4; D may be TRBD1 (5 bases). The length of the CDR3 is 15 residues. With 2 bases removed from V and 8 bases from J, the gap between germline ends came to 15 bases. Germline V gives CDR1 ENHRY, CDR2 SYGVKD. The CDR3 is CAISERGVKQEKLFF. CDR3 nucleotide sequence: TGTGCCATCAGTGAGAGGGGAGTTAAGCAGGAAAAACTGTTTTTT.

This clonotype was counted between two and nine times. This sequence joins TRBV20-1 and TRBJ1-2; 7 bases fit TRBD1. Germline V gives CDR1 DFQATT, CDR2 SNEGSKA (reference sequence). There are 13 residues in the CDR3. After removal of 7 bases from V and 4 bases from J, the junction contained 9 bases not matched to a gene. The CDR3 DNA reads TGCAGTGGAGAGGGGGACAGCTTCTATGGCTACACCTTC. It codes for CSGEGDSFYGYTF.

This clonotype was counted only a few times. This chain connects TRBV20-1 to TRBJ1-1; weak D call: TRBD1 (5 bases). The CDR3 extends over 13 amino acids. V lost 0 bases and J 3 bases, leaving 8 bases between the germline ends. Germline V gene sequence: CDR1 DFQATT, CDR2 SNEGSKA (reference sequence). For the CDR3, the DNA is TGCAGTGCTAGAGATGGAGGGGACACTGAAGCTTTCTTT. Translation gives CSARDGGDTEAFF.

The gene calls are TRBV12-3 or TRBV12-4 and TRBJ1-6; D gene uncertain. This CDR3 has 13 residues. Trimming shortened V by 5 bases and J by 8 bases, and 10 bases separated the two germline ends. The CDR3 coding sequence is TGTGCCAGCAGTCGACTGGGAGATTCACCCCTCCACTTT. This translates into CASSRLGDSPLHF.

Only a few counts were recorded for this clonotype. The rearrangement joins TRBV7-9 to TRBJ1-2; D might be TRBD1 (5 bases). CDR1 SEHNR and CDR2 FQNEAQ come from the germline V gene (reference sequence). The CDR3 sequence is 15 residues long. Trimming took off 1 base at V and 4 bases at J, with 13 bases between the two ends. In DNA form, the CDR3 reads TGTGCCAGCAGCTTAGATCCCACAGGCGCCTATGGCTACACCTTC. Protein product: CASSLDPTGAYGYTF.

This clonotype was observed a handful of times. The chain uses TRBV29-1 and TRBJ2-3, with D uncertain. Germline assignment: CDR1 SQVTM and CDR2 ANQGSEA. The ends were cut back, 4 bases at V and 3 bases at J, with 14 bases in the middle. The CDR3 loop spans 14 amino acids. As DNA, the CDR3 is TGCAGCGTTGGGCAGGTGATAATGACAGATACGCAGTATTTT. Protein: CSVGQVIMTDTQYF.